This TCR beta chain was sequenced during a study of metastatic and nonmetastatic thyroid tumors. Study observations and caveats: It was reported that TCR beta diversity was significantly higher in malignant thyroid tumors than benign nodules, in blood and tumor.

Every patient was untreated before thyroid surgery. With MiXCR, TCRdb reprocessed the PCR reads. The sample carries 13,000 to 15,000 clones, approximately 25% recorded once. Concerning this clone itself: Its matching antigen is unknown.

The sequenced sample was tumor tissue. This TCR derives from a female donor with papillary thyroid cancer or a benign thyroid nodule (not recorded which). Some clones in this sample may be carry-over from other donors' samples.

The CDR3 coding sequence is TGTGCCAGCAGTTCGAGACAGCTGGTGTATGGCTACACCTTC. Translating gives CASSSRQLVYGYTF. The chain combines TRBV28 with TRBJ1-2; D is possibly TRBD1 (5 bases). The V end was cut by 4 bases, the J end by 5 bases, with 14 bases between. Germline CDR1 and CDR2: MDHEN and SYDVKM. This CDR3 has 14 residues.